This T cell receptor beta chain was profiled in a study of blood T cell repertoires in COVID-19. For the study at large: The United States, Italy and Spain were the sources of the acute and convalescent COVID-19 samples. T cells, B-cell-depleted T cells, or PBMCs provided the cDNA or gDNA that served as material.

This CDR3 has 15 amino acids. The V end lost 2 bases, the J end lost 7 bases, and 12 bases lay between the germline ends. Germline V gene sequence: CDR1 MNHEY, CDR2 SVGAGI. Categorization into cohorts depended on clinical history that participants reported. Using immunoSEQ multiplex PCR, the repertoire was profiled, and TCRdb retains in-frame clones only, with some absent. The sample contains about 220,000 clones, nearly 90% of which appear only once. Sequenced material: PBMCs or T cells enriched from blood (not recorded which). The J gene is TRBJ1-6, the V gene TRBV6-5, with D perhaps TRBD1 (6 bases). The sequence was collected from a man aged 25-45 years who had been exposed to COVID-19. CDR3 nucleotides: TGTGCCAGCAGTTACCAGGGGCGCCGAAATTCACCCCTCCACTTT. This translates into CASSYQGRRNSPLHF.